These 32 T cell receptor beta chains share one sample of origin, sequenced in a study of blood T cells in healthy people across ages (dated by TCRdb to about 2015). The library came from 5' RACE. Sequencing took place on an Illumina HiSeq 2500. A second PCR of roughly 7 to 12 cycles was performed with a sample-barcoded 5' primer and a J-beta primer mix. TCRdb reworked the public reads: Q25 trimming with fastp, MiXCR clone assembly, productive beta chains retained. Identical CDR3 protein sequences are pooled into one entry, listed with their most common genes and DNA. The sample contains about 1,800,000 distinct CDR3 sequences, about 28% of them found a single time. The top ten clones comprise about 7.7% of the sample. The material sequenced was blood. The receptors originated from a woman in her twenties or thirties in good health.

This clonotype was observed a few times. This chain uses TRBV9 with TRBJ2-2; D not certain. The CDR3 has 14 amino acids. CDR1 SGDLS and CDR2 YYNGEE come from the germline V gene. Trimming took 2 bases from V and 0 from J, leaving 5 bases between them. The CDR3 nucleotides read TGTGCCAGCAGCGTCATCACGAACACCGGGGAGCTGTTTTTT. This gives the protein CASSVITNTGELFF.

The V and J genes are TRBV5-1 and TRBJ1-1; 9 bases are a match to TRBD1. The length of the CDR3 is 17 residues. Germline CDR1 is SGHRS and CDR2 is YFSETQ. With 0 bases clipped from V and 5 bases from J, the junction kept 11 bases outside the gene matches. CDR3 DNA: TGCGCCAGCAGCTTGGCCATATTGACAGGGGGAGAGACTGAAGCTTTCTTT. It specifies CASSLAILTGGETEAFF. The full variable domain, its missing parts supplied by reference TRBV5-1 and TRBJ1-1, is KAGVTQTPRYLIKTRGQQVTLSCSPISGHRSVSWYQQTPGQGLQFLFEYFSETQRNKGNFPGRFSGRQFSNSRSEMNVSTLELGDSALYLCASSLAILTGGETEAFFGQGTRLTVV.

This clonotype was seen only a few times. Germline is not matched at one junction end, which may reflect a read error. The gene calls are TRBV7-2 and TRBJ2-1; 9 nucleotides match TRBD2. The length of the CDR3 is 15 residues. Germline V lookup: CDR1 SGHTA, CDR2 FQGNSA. The CDR3 reads CAGSLAGASYNEQFF. The CDR3 DNA follows: TGTGCCGGCAGCTTAGCGGGGGCCTCCTACAATGAGCAGTTCTTC.

Note on this clonotype: One junction end does not reproduce the germline sequence, and a read error may be involved. V usage is TRBV5-1 and J usage is TRBJ2-1; no reliable D call. CDR1 is SGHRS, CDR2 YFSETQ, per germline. CDR3 length: 14 amino acids. The CDR3 DNA follows: TGCGCCAGCAGCATTACGGAATCCTACGATGAGCAGTTCTTC. Protein product: CASSITESYDEQFF.

V gene TRBV2 combines with J gene TRBJ2-2; D call uncertain. With 4 bases removed from V and 1 base from J, the gap between germline ends came to 7 bases. The germline V gene encodes CDR1 SNHLY and CDR2 FYNNEI. The CDR3 covers 14 residues. CDR3 DNA: TGTGCCAGCAGTGCTTCGCTGAACACCGGGGAGCTGTTTTTT. Protein sequence: CASSASLNTGELFF.

The chain recombines TRBV20-1 with TRBJ2-7; D is undetermined. The CDR3 totals 14 residues. Trimming removed 1 base from V and 2 bases from J, with 12 bases in between. Germline V gene sequence: CDR1 DFQATT, CDR2 SNEGSKA (reference sequence). CDR3 protein: CSARASAHPYEQYF. The CDR3 DNA sequence: TGCAGTGCTAGAGCTAGTGCTCACCCCTACGAGCAGTACTTC.

This clonotype has just a few counts. The V and J genes are TRBV14 and TRBJ2-1; D tentatively fits TRBD1 or TRBD2 (5 bases each). The V and J ends lost 1 base and 9 bases respectively, with 10 bases between them. Germline assignment: CDR1 SGHDN and CDR2 FVKESK. The length of the CDR3 is 13 residues. Here the CDR3 reads CASSQVGTGEQFF. For the CDR3, the DNA is TGTGCCAGCAGCCAAGTCGGGACGGGTGAGCAGTTCTTC. The full variable domain, completed using reference TRBV14 and TRBJ2-1, is EAGVTQFPSHSVIEKGQTVTLRCDPISGHDNLYWYRRVMGKEIKFLLHFVKESKQDESGMPNNRFLAERTGGTYSTLKVQPAELEDSGVYFCASSQVGTGEQFFGPGTRLTVL.

The genes are TRBV19 and TRBJ2-1; weak D call: TRBD1 (5 bases). V lost 6 bases and J 0 bases, leaving 12 bases between the germline ends. CDR1 and CDR2 (germline): LNHDA, SQIVND (reference sequence). This CDR3 contains 15 residues. The CDR3 here is CASRADRDSYNEQFF. The CDR3 nucleotides read TGTGCCAGTAGGGCAGACAGAGACTCCTACAATGAGCAGTTCTTC.

The rearrangement links TRBV4-3 to TRBJ2-1; a possible D gene is TRBD1 (5 bases). Germline lookup yields CDR1 LGHNA and CDR2 YSLEER. V lost 2 bases, J lost 3 bases, and 8 bases lay in between. The CDR3 sequence is 14 residues long. As DNA, the CDR3 is TGCGCCAGCAGCCAATTAGGGGACTACAATGAGCAGTTCTTC. Its translation: CASSQLGDYNEQFF.

The sample holds many counts of this clonotype. This chain joins TRBV9 and TRBJ1-2; tentatively, D is TRBD1 (6 bases). Germline assignment: CDR1 SGDLS and CDR2 YYNGEE. V gave up 4 bases and J gave up 8 bases, with 24 bases separating them. The CDR3 extends over 16 amino acids. As DNA, the CDR3 is TGTGCCAGCAGCCCCGATCATGGACAGCAAATGGGGGGCTACACCTTC. This encodes CASSPDHGQQMGGYTF.

This clonotype was counted many times. One end of the junction varies from germline; a read error may be responsible. The chain is built from TRBV5-1 and TRBJ1-1, with unresolved D. CDR1 is SGHRS, CDR2 YFSETQ, per germline. This CDR3 comprises 13 residues. DNA for the CDR3: TGTGCCAGCAGTTTAAGGATGAACACTGAAGCTTTCTTT. It translates to CASSLRMNTEAFF.

This clonotype was recorded a few times. This chain joins TRBV3-1 and TRBJ2-6, with D perhaps TRBD1 (6 bases). Germline V gene sequence: CDR1 LGHDT, CDR2 YNNKEL (reference sequence). V was shortened by 0 bases and J by 1 base, with 19 bases between the two germline ends. The CDR3 has 20 residues. The chain's CDR3 is CASSQDLGAGDRSGANVLTF. The CDR3 coding sequence is TGTGCCAGCAGCCAAGATCTGGGGGCCGGAGACAGATCTGGGGCCAACGTCCTGACTTTC.

This clonotype was counted only a few times. The V gene is TRBV5-1, the J gene TRBJ1-6; TRBD1 matches at 9 bases. The germline V gene has CDR1 SGHRS and CDR2 YFSETQ. Germline trimming cut 4 bases from V and 8 bases from J; bases unmatched to any gene: 4. This CDR3 has 14 residues. DNA for the CDR3: TGCGCCAGCAGCGGCGGGACAGGGTATTCACCCCTCCACTTT. This encodes CASSGGTGYSPLHF.

This chain uses TRBV20-1 with TRBJ1-2; D remains ambiguous. Germline V gene sequence: CDR1 DFQATT, CDR2 SNEGSKA (reference sequence). This CDR3 comprises 13 residues. V shed 3 bases and J shed 5 bases, with 13 bases lying between them. The CDR3, as DNA: TGCAGTGCTAGGGGCTCTGGAGAGTATGGCTACACCTTC. This encodes CSARGSGEYGYTF.

A few counts support this clonotype. J is TRBJ1-6 and V is TRBV28; D remains ambiguous. CDR1 and CDR2 (germline): MDHEN, SYDVKM. Between the trimmed V and J ends, which lost 7 bases and 0 bases, there was a span of 10 bases. The CDR3 totals 15 residues. The CDR3 nucleotides are TGTGCCAGCACCCCCCCAGACTCCTATAATTCACCCCTCCACTTT. It encodes CASTPPDSYNSPLHF.

Concerning this clonotype itself: A much more abundant neighbour one base away suggests this may be a read error. V usage is TRBV6-5 and J usage is TRBJ1-6; TRBD1 is a possible D gene (5 bases). CDR1 and CDR2 (germline): MNHEY, SVGAGI. The CDR3 contains 14 residues. CDR3 region: CTSSYGTGNSPLHF. The CDR3 DNA sequence: TGTACCAGCAGCTACGGGACGGGGAATTCACCCCTCCACTTT.

The CDR3 sequence: CASSEGLAGLAVETQYF. CDR3 bases: TGCGCCAGCAGCGAGGGACTAGCGGGGCTTGCGGTGGAGACCCAGTACTTC. The rearrangement links TRBV5-1 to TRBJ2-5; TRBD2 matches at 13 bases. The CDR3 sequence is 17 residues long. Germline V CDR1 and CDR2: SGHRS, YFSETQ. V lost 4 bases to trimming and J lost 5 bases; unmatched junction nucleotides: 11. Full variable domain (rest looked up from reference TRBV5-1 and TRBJ2-5): KAGVTQTPRYLIKTRGQQVTLSCSPISGHRSVSWYQQTPGQGLQFLFEYFSETQRNKGNFPGRFSGRQFSNSRSEMNVSTLELGDSALYLCASSEGLAGLAVETQYFGPGTRLLVL.

This clonotype was seen a handful of times. The chain uses TRBV20-1 and TRBJ1-2, with no clear D. There are 15 residues in the CDR3. Trimming took 0 bases from V and 0 from J, leaving 11 bases between them. In germline, CDR1 is DFQATT, CDR2 SNEGSKA (reference sequence). The chain's CDR3 is CSARDRFRSNYGYTF. The CDR3 nucleotides are TGCAGTGCTAGAGATCGGTTTAGATCTAACTATGGCTACACCTTC.

This chain joins TRBV3-1 and TRBJ2-1; D is perhaps TRBD1 (5 bases). Germline lookup yields CDR1 LGHDT and CDR2 YNNKEL (reference sequence). V was trimmed by 5 bases and J by 8 bases, leaving 13 bases between them. CDR3 length: 13 residues. DNA of the CDR3: TGTGCCAGCAGCACGACAGTAAGCGATGAGCAGTTCTTC. It encodes CASSTTVSDEQFF.

The J gene is TRBJ2-3, the V gene TRBV5-5; unclear D gene. Germline V CDR1 and CDR2: SGHKS, YYEKEE (reference sequence). V dropped 0 bases and J dropped 2 bases, with 10 bases sitting between them. This CDR3 spans 15 amino acids. CDR3 in amino acids: CASSLDGWNTDTQYF. DNA for the CDR3: TGTGCCAGCAGCTTGGATGGCTGGAACACAGATACGCAGTATTTT. The full variable domain, rest sourced from reference TRBV5-5 and TRBJ2-3, is DAGVTQSPTHLIKTRGQQVTLRCSPISGHKSVSWYQQVLGQGPQFIFQYYEKEERGRGNFPDRFSARQFPNYSSELNVNALLLGDSALYLCASSLDGWNTDTQYFGPGTRLTVL.

Regarding this clonotype: A much larger clone sits a single nucleotide away, making a read error possible. CDR3 region: CSARGLAGVYNEQYF. The CDR3 DNA reads as TGCAGTGCTAGGGGGCTAGCGGGAGTGTACAATGAGCAGTACTTC. The chain links TRBV20-1 to TRBJ2-1, with TRBD2 identical over 10 bases. The J call may be in error: the DNA end matches TRBJ2-7 better. Germline loops: CDR1 DFQATT, CDR2 SNEGSKA (reference sequence). The CDR3 spans 15 residues.

The chain carries TRBV12-3 or TRBV12-4 and TRBJ2-2, with D hard to call. The CDR3 sequence is 15 residues long. Trimming removed 5 bases at V and 4 bases at J, with 14 bases between. CDR3 DNA: TGTGCCAGCAGTCCCTCCCGTCCGGGCACCGGGGAGCTGTTTTTT. Its protein product is CASSPSRPGTGELFF.

This clonotype was seen only a few times. The V and J genes are TRBV6-1 and TRBJ2-3; D is undetermined. The CDR3 loop spans 13 amino acids. V was trimmed by 4 bases and J by 4 bases, leaving 9 bases between them. CDR1 and CDR2 (germline): MNHNS, SASEGT. The DNA for the CDR3 is TGTGCCAGCAGTGGCCAGGTACCAGATACGCAGTATTTT. Its translation: CASSGQVPDTQYF.

By sample share, this clonotype is medium-sized. This chain uses TRBV20-1 with TRBJ2-3, with 7 nucleotides matching TRBD2. This CDR3 contains 15 residues. V trimming: 1 base; J trimming: 1 base; junction bases outside the gene matches: 5. CDR1 and CDR2 (germline): DFQATT, SNEGSKA (reference sequence). Written as DNA, the CDR3 is TGCAGTGCTAGAGGTCGCCTAGCGGGCACAGATACGCAGTATTTT. Its protein is CSARGRLAGTDTQYF.

This clonotype has ten or more counts. The chain's CDR3 is CAISEEAIEQYF. In DNA form, the CDR3 reads TGTGCCATCAGTGAAGAGGCAATCGAGCAGTACTTC. This chain joins TRBV10-3 and TRBJ2-7; D unclear. The germline V gene encodes CDR1 ENHRY and CDR2 SYGVKD. The CDR3 has 12 residues. V dropped 3 bases and J dropped 6 bases, with 9 bases sitting between them.

As concerns this clonotype: Given a much more abundant clone one base away, this may be a read error. The chain combines TRBV29-1 with TRBJ2-3, with D hard to call. Germline lookup yields CDR1 SQVTM and CDR2 ANQGSEA. The CDR3 runs to 12 residues. CDR3 sequence: CSVEGNTDSQYF. The CDR3 bases are TGCAGCGTTGAAGGAAACACAGATTCGCAGTATTTT.

The rearrangement uses TRBV12-3 or TRBV12-4 and TRBJ1-2; 8 bases fit TRBD1. The CDR3 is 14 amino acids. Losses at the gene ends were 4 bases for V and 4 bases for J; bases not matched to a gene: 5. CDR3 loop: CASSSLGQGYGYTF. For the CDR3, the DNA is TGTGCCAGCAGTTCCCTCGGACAGGGCTATGGCTACACCTTC.

V usage is TRBV29-1 and J usage is TRBJ1-2; 8 nucleotides agree with TRBD1. Trimming cost V 7 bases and J 1 base; bases outside gene matches: 8. The germline V gene encodes CDR1 SQVTM and CDR2 ANQGSEA. This CDR3 is 14 amino acids long. CDR3 sequence: CSARTGLSNYGYTF. In DNA form, the CDR3 reads TGCAGCGCACGGACAGGGTTGAGTAACTATGGCTACACCTTC.

This chain links TRBV19 with TRBJ1-1; D unresolved. The V end was cut by 7 bases, the J end by 3 bases, with 12 bases between. This CDR3 spans 13 amino acids. Germline CDR1 and CDR2: LNHDA and SQIVND (reference sequence). CDR3 bases: TGTGCCAGTACGCGGCTTCGGGACACTGAAGCTTTCTTT. Amino acids: CASTRLRDTEAFF.

This clonotype came up a few times. The gene calls are TRBV5-5 and TRBJ1-1, with D perhaps TRBD1 (6 bases). The CDR3 has 15 residues. V dropped 3 bases and J dropped 0 bases, with 12 bases sitting between them. CDR1 SGHKS and CDR2 YYEKEE come from the germline V gene (reference sequence). CDR3 bases: TGTGCCAGCAGCTGGGTCGGGGGCTTGAACACTGAAGCTTTCTTT. Amino acids: CASSWVGGLNTEAFF.

There are many counts of this clonotype. The gene calls are TRBV6-2 or TRBV6-3 and TRBJ1-2, with D uncertain. In germline, CDR1 is MNHEY, CDR2 SVGEGT. Deletions cut 7 bases from V and 6 bases from J, with 9 bases between. The CDR3 sequence is 11 residues long. CDR3 residues: CASTSGNGYTF. CDR3 DNA: TGTGCCAGCACTTCGGGGAATGGCTACACCTTC.

The chain links TRBV28 to TRBJ2-5; no definite D call. The ends were cut back, 5 bases at V and 4 bases at J, with 17 bases in the middle. From germline, CDR1 is MDHEN and CDR2 SYDVKM. CDR3 length: 15 residues. CDR3 nucleotides: TGTGCCAGCAGTCCCCGGTCCTTGCTCCCAGAGACCCAGTACTTC. This translates into CASSPRSLLPETQYF.